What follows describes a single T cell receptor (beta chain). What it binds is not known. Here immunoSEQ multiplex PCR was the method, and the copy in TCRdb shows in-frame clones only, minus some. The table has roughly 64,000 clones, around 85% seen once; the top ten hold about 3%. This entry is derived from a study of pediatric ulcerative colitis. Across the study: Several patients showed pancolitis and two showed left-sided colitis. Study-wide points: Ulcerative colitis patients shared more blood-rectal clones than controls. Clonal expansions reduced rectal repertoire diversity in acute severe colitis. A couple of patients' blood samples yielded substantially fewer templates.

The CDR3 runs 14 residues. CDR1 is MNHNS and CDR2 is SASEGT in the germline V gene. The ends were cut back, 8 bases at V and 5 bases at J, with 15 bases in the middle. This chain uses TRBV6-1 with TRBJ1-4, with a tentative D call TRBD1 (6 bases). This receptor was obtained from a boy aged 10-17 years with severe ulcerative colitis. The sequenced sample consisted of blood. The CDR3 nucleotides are TGTGCCAGCTATTTTAGGGGGAAAAATGAAAAACTGTTTTTT. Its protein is CASYFRGKNEKLFF.